This TCR beta chain came from a study of T cells in Graves' hyperthyroidism and ophthalmopathy. Findings and caveats of the study: Most thyroid-expanded clonotypes above 0.001 were also found in blood. In validation, the model predicted ophthalmopathy. These predictions came a median about 6.5 months before onset.

Researchers took RNA transcripts and amplified the TCR beta CDR3 regions from them. The TCR CDR3 was amplified in a first-round RT-PCR using the HTBI primer set. In TCRdb, the multiplex PCR reads were re-called with MiXCR into one record per CDR3 protein. The sample has 400,000 to 450,000 distinct CDR3 sequences; over 12% are singletons. As for this clonotype: No antigen is known for it.

Between the trimmed V and J ends, which lost 0 bases and 4 bases, there was a span of 15 bases. In germline, CDR1 is LNHNV, CDR2 YYDKDF (reference sequence). The CDR3 has 16 residues. The sample was blood. The genes are TRBV15 and TRBJ1-1, with D hard to call. The sequence derives from a young man with Graves' ophthalmopathy. CDR3 sequence: CATSRDRAGGSTEAFF. The CDR3 DNA reads TGTGCCACCAGCAGAGATAGGGCGGGCGGTAGCACTGAAGCTTTCTTT.